These 12 T cell receptor beta chains were sequenced from one sample in a study of blood T cells in healthy people across ages (dated by TCRdb to about 2015). Library method: 5' RACE. TCRdb names Illumina HiSeq 2500 as the instrument used. A second PCR of 7 to 11 cycles was run with a J-beta primer mix and a sample-barcoded 5' primer. Using fastp at Q25 and MiXCR, TCRdb reprocessed the public reads and kept productive beta chains. Identical CDR3 proteins give one entry, which carries the most common genes and DNA. Within this sample are some 940,000 distinct CDR3 sequences, with roughly 29% of them counted one time only. The top ten hold roughly a tenth of the sample. These same data were also listed under a study on T cells of mothers and their children.

The sequencing input was blood. The receptors come from a woman aged 40 to 55 in good health.

This clonotype was counted at least ten times. The rearrangement uses TRBV12-3 or TRBV12-4 and TRBJ2-1; 10 bases fit TRBD1. V lost 6 bases, J lost 8 bases, and 1 base stayed unmatched. The CDR3 consists of 12 residues. The CDR3 reads CASRGTGDEQFF. In DNA form, the CDR3 reads TGTGCCAGCAGGGGGACAGGGGATGAGCAGTTCTTC.

The V and J genes are TRBV5-6 and TRBJ1-5; D ambiguous. Germline values: CDR1 SGHDT, CDR2 YYEEEE. The germline V and J ends were trimmed by 2 bases and 4 bases, with 13 bases remaining between them. The CDR3 runs 15 residues. In nucleotides, the CDR3 is TGTGCCAGCAGCTTTTCTTCTGATGGTAATCAGCCCCAGCATTTT. It translates to CASSFSSDGNQPQHF.

The gene calls are TRBV12-3 or TRBV12-4 and TRBJ1-1; possibly TRBD1 for D (5 bases). The CDR3 contains 17 residues. The germline V and J ends were trimmed by 5 bases and 3 bases, with 22 bases remaining between them. The CDR3 is CASSPLRPEGPYTEAFF. CDR3 nucleotide sequence: TGTGCCAGCAGTCCACTCAGACCCGAGGGACCTTACACTGAAGCTTTCTTT.

J is TRBJ2-7 and V is TRBV6-2 or TRBV6-3; 8 nucleotides agree with TRBD2. V lost 6 bases to trimming and J lost 4 bases; unmatched junction nucleotides: 8. Germline CDR1 MNHEY, CDR2 SVGEGT. CDR3 length: 14 residues. The CDR3 protein is CASSRTSWAYEQYF. CDR3 in DNA: TGTGCCAGCAGCCGGACTAGCTGGGCGTACGAGCAGTACTTC.

Ten or more counts support this clonotype. The chain has TRBV6-2 or TRBV6-3 and TRBJ1-2; 7 bases align to TRBD1. V was clipped by 4 bases and J by 5 bases; unmatched bases: 7. CDR1 is MNHEY, CDR2 SVGEGT, per germline. This CDR3 comprises 14 residues. For the CDR3, the DNA is TGTGCCAGCAGTTCCGACGGGACAGTGTATGGCTACACCTTC. Translating gives CASSSDGTVYGYTF.

This clonotype was counted at least ten times. The chain links TRBV7-8 to TRBJ1-2, with 7 nucleotides matching TRBD1. Germline V CDR1 and CDR2: SGHVS, FQNEAQ. CDR3 size: 16 residues. The V and J ends lost 1 base and 2 bases, in that order; junction bases with no gene match: 7. The DNA of the CDR3 is TGTGCCAGCAGCTTAGGCCAGTCAGGGGGAAACTATGGCTACACCTTC. Translation: CASSLGQSGGNYGYTF.

This clonotype turned up a few times. V is TRBV5-1 and J is TRBJ2-5, with TRBD1 matching 10 bases. The length of the CDR3 is 15 residues. The V gene end was trimmed by 4 bases and the J gene end by 2 bases; junction bases not matched to a gene: 5. Germline V gene sequence: CDR1 SGHRS, CDR2 YFSETQ. The CDR3 here is CASSPGQGSQETQYF. The CDR3 nucleotides read TGCGCCAGCAGCCCGGGACAGGGGTCTCAAGAGACCCAGTACTTC.

There are a few counts of this clonotype. This chain connects TRBV28 to TRBJ2-7; 10 bases match TRBD2. The V segment lost 1 base and the J segment 4 bases; nucleotides outside the gene matches: 13. Germline lookup yields CDR1 MDHEN and CDR2 SYDVKM. This CDR3 comprises 18 residues. In DNA form, the CDR3 reads TGTGCCAGCAGTTTATTCGGGGTAGCGGGGGGCCGCCTATACGAGCAGTACTTC. This gives the protein CASSLFGVAGGRLYEQYF. The entire variable domain, with the rest obtained from reference TRBV28 and TRBJ2-7, is as follows: DVKVTQSSRYLVKRTGEKVFLECVQDMDHENMFWYRQDPGLGLRLIYFSYDVKMKEKGDIPEGYSVSREKKERFSLILESASTNQTSMYLCASSLFGVAGGRLYEQYFGPGTRLTVT.

This clonotype was counted between two and nine times. The J gene is TRBJ2-1, the V gene TRBV7-9; TRBD2 agrees at 10 bases. The CDR3 is 16 residues long. Germline lookup yields CDR1 SEHNR and CDR2 FQNEAQ (reference sequence). The V gene end was trimmed by 1 base and the J gene end by 8 bases; junction bases not matched to a gene: 8. CDR3 region: CASSLVQRGGRDEQFF. The DNA of the CDR3 is TGTGCCAGCAGCTTAGTACAGCGGGGGGGCCGCGATGAGCAGTTCTTC.

This clonotype has a handful of counts. The V and J genes are TRBV4-3 and TRBJ1-4, with 10 positions matching TRBD1. The CDR3 contains 20 residues. The V gene's germline CDR1 is LGHNA and CDR2 YSLEER. The trim removed 0 bases at V and 0 bases at J, leaving 10 bases unmatched. The CDR3 coding sequence is TGCGCCAGCAGCCAAGATTCCGTGGGACAGGGGCACTCAACTAATGAAAAACTGTTTTTT. Translated, it gives CASSQDSVGQGHSTNEKLFF.

CDR3 in amino acids: CASSLTAGGYNEQYF. The CDR3 bases are TGCGCCAGCAGCTTGACAGCGGGGGGCTACAATGAGCAGTACTTC. J is TRBJ2-1 and V is TRBV5-1; 9 bases align to TRBD2. The J call may not be correct, given that the DNA end is closer to TRBJ2-7. Looked up from germline, CDR1 is SGHRS and CDR2 is YFSETQ. This CDR3 region has 15 residues.

The rearrangement joins TRBV3-1 to TRBJ2-5; D is possibly TRBD1 or TRBD2 (7 bases each). The CDR3 extends over 14 amino acids. V lost 8 bases and J 5 bases, leaving 18 bases between the germline ends. CDR1 is LGHDT and CDR2 is YNNKEL in the germline V gene (reference sequence). For the CDR3, the DNA is TGTGCCAGCCACCAGGGGGGGAGGCAGGAGACCCAGTACTTC. This translates into CASHQGGRQETQYF.